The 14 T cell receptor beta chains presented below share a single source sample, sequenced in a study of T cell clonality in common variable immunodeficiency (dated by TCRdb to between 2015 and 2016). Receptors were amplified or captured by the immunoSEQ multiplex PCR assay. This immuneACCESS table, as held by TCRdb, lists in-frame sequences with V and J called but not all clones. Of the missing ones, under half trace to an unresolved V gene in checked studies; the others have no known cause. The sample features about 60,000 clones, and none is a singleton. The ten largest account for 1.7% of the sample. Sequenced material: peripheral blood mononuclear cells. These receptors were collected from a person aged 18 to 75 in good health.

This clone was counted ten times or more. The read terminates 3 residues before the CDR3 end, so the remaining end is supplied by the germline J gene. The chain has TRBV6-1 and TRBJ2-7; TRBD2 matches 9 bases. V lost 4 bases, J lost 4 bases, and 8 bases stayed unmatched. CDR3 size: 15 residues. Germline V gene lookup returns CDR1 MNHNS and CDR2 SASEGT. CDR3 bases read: TGTGCCAGCAGTGGATGGGAGCGGGGGGTTTACGAG. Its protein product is CASSGWERGVYE. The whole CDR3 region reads CASSGWERGVYEQYF.

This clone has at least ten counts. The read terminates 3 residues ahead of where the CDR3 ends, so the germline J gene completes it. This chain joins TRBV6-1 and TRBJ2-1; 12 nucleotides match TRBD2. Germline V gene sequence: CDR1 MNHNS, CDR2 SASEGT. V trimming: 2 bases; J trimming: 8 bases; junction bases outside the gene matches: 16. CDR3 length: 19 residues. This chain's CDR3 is CASSESGLAGGRRRDEQFF. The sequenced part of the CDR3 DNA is TGTGCCAGCAGTGAATCGGGGCTAGCGGGGGGGCGTCGTAGGGATGAG.

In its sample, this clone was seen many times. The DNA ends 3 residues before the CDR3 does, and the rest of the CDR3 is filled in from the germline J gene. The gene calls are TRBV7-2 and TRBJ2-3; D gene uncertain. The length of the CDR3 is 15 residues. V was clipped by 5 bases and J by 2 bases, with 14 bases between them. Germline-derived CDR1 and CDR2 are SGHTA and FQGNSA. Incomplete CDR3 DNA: TGTGCCAGCAGCCCTCGACACCTATCCACAGATACG. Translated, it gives CASSPRHLSTDT. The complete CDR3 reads CASSPRHLSTDTQYF.

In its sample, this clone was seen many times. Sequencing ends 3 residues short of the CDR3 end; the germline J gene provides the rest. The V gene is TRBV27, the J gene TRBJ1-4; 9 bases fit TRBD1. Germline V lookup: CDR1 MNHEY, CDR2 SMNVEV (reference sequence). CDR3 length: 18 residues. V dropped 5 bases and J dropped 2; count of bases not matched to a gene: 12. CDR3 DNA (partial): TGTGCCAGCAGTCCACAGCCTGGACAGGGGTCGACTAATGAAAAA. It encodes CASSPQPGQGSTNEK. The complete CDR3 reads CASSPQPGQGSTNEKLFF.

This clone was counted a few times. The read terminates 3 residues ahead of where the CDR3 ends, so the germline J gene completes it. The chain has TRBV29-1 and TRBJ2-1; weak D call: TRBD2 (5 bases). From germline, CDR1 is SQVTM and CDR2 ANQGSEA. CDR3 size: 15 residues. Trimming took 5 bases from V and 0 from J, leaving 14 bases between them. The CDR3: CSVSNTGSSYNEQFF. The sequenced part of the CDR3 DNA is TGCAGCGTTTCTAATACGGGGAGCTCCTACAATGAG.

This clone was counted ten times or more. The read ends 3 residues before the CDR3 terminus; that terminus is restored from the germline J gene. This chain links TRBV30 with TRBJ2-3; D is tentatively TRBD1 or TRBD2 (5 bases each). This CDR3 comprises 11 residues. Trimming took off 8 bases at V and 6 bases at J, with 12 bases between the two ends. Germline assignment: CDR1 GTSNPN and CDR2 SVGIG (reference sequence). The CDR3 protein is CAGTASDTQYF. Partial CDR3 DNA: TGTGCCGGGACCGCTAGTGATACG.

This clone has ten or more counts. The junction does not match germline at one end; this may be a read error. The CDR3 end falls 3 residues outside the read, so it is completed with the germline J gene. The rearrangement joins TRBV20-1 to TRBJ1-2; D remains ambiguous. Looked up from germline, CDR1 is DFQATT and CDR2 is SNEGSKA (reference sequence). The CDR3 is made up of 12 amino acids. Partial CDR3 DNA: TGCAGTGCTCGAGATACTAACTATGGC. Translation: CSARDTNYG. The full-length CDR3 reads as CSARDTNYGYTF.

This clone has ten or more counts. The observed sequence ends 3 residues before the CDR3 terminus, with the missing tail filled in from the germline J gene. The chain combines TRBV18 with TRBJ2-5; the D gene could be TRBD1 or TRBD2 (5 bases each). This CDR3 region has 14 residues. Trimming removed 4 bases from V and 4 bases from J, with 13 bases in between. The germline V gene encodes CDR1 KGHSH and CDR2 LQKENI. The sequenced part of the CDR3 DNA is TGTGCCAGCTCACGGGGCCCAGGGAGAGAGACC. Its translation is CASSRGPGRET. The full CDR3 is CASSRGPGRETQYF.

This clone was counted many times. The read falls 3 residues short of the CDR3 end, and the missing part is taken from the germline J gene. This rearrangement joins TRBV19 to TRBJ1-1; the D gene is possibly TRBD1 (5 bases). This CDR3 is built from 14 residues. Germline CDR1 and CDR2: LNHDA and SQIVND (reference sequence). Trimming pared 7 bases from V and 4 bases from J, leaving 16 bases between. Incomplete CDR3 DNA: TGTGCCAGTACTCACGGGACTTTCTTCACTGAA. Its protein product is CASTHGTFFTE. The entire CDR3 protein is CASTHGTFFTEAFF.

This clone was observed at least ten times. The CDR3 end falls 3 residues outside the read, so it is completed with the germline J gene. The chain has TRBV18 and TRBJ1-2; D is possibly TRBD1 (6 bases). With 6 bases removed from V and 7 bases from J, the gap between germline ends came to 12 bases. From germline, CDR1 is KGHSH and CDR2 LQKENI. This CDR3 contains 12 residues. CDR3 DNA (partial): TGTGCCAGCTCCCCAGGGGCGACTGGC. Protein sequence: CASSPGATG. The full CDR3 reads CASSPGATGYTF.

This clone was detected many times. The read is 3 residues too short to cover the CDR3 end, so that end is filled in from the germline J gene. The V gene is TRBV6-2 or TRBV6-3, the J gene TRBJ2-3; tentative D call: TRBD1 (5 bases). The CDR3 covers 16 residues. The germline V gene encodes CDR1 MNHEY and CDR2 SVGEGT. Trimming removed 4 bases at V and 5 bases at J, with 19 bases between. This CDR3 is CASSSLGRGLGDTQYF. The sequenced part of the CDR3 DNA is TGTGCCAGCAGTTCACTTGGAAGGGGCCTAGGAGATACG.

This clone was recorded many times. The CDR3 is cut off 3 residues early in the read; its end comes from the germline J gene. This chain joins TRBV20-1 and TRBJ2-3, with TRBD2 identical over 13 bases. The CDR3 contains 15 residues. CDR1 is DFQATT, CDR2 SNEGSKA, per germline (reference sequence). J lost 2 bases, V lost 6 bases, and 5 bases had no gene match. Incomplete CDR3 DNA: TGCAGTGCCCAAACTAGCGGGGGGGACACAGATACG. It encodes CSAQTSGGDTDT. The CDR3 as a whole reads CSAQTSGGDTDTQYF.

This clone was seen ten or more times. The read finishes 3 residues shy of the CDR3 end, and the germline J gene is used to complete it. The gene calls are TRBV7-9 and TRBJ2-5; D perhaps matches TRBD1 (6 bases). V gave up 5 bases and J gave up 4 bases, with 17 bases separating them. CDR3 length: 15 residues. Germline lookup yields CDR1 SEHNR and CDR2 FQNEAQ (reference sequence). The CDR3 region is CASSTPPGQVETQYF. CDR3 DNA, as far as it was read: TGTGCCAGCAGCACACCCCCGGGACAAGTAGAGACC.

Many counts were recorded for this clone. The CDR3 loop is CASSRGRQDSNNSPLHF. The sequenced CDR3 bases are TGTGCCAGCAGCCGTGGCCGGCAGGACAGTAATAATTCACCC. The chain links TRBV2 to TRBJ1-6; D might be TRBD1 (6 bases). The read ends 3 residues early relative to the CDR3; the germline J gene fills the gap. CDR1 and CDR2 from the germline V gene are SNHLY and FYNNEI. Trimming pared 6 bases from V and 5 bases from J, leaving 20 bases between. This CDR3 is built from 17 residues.